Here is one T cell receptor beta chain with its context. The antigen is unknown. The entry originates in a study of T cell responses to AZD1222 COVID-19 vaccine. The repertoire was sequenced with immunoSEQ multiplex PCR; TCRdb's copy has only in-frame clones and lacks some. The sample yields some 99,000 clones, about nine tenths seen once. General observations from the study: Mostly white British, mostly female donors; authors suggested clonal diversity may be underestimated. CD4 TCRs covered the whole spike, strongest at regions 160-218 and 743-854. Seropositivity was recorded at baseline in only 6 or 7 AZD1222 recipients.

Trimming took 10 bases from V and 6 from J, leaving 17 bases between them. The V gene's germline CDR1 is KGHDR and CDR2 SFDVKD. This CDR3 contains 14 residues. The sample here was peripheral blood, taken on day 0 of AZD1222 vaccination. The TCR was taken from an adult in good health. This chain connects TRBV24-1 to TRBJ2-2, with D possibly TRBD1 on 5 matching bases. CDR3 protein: CATSRQSNPGELFF. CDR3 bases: TGTGCCACTTCTCGACAGTCCAATCCCGGGGAGCTGTTTTTT.